The rows below give T cell receptor beta chains drawn from one sample of a study of a mutant IDH1 vaccine in newly diagnosed glioma. Only in-frame clones appear in the TCRdb table, and some are missing; sequencing was by immunoSEQ multiplex PCR. The table shows approximately 50,000 clones, with around four fifths occurring only once. These receptors have no known antigen. This sample comprised PBMCs, obtained from a glioma patient whose treatment included an IDH1 peptide vaccine. These receptors came from a man between 50 and 59 years old with glioma. Both conserved end residues are part of each CDR3. A D gene is named only where the DNA matches it firmly. Only part of the rows carry a size: once, few, many, or a class if the clone is expanded.

size: NA
D: TRBD1
V: TRBV6-1
J: TRBJ2-1
DNA: TGTGCCAGCCCGAGACAGGGGGCCAGGAACAATGAGCAGTTCTTC
CDR3: CASPRQGARNNEQFF

size: NA
D: TRBD2
V: TRBV30
J: TRBJ2-7
DNA: TGTGCCTGGAGTTTCCCGGGACTAGCGACTTCCTACGAGCAGTACTTC
CDR3: CAWSFPGLATSYEQYF

size: NA
D: NA
V: TRBV13
J: TRBJ2-1
DNA: TGTGCCAGCAGCTTAGGACCATACAATGAGCAGTTCTTC
CDR3: CASSLGPYNEQFF

size: NA
D: NA
V: TRBV4-1
J: TRBJ1-3
DNA: TGCGCCAGCAGCCCCCAAGGGGTTCGAAACACCATATATTTT
CDR3: CASSPQGVRNTIYF

size: NA
D: NA
V: TRBV2
J: TRBJ1-1
DNA: TGTGCCAGCAGTGAATACGAGCGGACTGAAGCTTTCTTT
CDR3: CASSEYERTEAFF

size: NA
D: NA
V: TRBV28
J: TRBJ2-5
DNA: TGTGCCAGCAGTCTTGGGCCGGCAGGGGAGACCCAGTACTTC
CDR3: CASSLGPAGETQYF

size: NA
D: NA
V: TRBV7-9
J: TRBJ2-3
DNA: TGTGCCAGCAGCTTAGCGCTCGGGGATACGCAGTATTTT
CDR3: CASSLALGDTQYF

size: NA
D: NA
V: TRBV28
J: TRBJ1-2
DNA: TGTGCCAGCAGTTTAGGTAGGACTGACTATGGCTACACCTTC
CDR3: CASSLGRTDYGYTF

size: many
D: TRBD1
V: TRBV6-6
J: TRBJ1-2
DNA: TGTGCCAGCAGTTACATACTACAGGGGATGGATGGCTACACCTTC
CDR3: CASSYILQGMDGYTF

size: NA
D: NA
V: TRBV7-9
J: TRBJ2-5
DNA: TGTGCCAGCAGCCACGGGGTAGAACAAGAGACCCAGTACTTC
CDR3: CASSHGVEQETQYF

size: NA
D: NA
V: TRBV4-3
J: TRBJ2-5
DNA: TGCGCCAGCAGCCAAGAGGTACCCTGGGAGACCCAGTACTTC
CDR3: CASSQEVPWETQYF

size: NA
D: TRBD2
V: TRBV7-2
J: TRBJ2-7
DNA: TGTGCCAGCAGCTGGACTAGCGGCCCCTACGAGCAGTACTTC
CDR3: CASSWTSGPYEQYF

size: NA
D: NA
V: TRBV27
J: TRBJ2-3
DNA: TGTGCCAGCAGACGACTCAAGGGCGCCGGCACAGATACGCAGTATTTT
CDR3: CASRRLKGAGTDTQYF

size: NA
D: NA
V: TRBV4-1
J: TRBJ2-2
DNA: TGCGCCAGCAGCCAAGGGCCGGGGGTCCTCGGGGAGCTGTTTTTT
CDR3: CASSQGPGVLGELFF

size: NA
D: NA
V: TRBV6-5
J: TRBJ2-7
DNA: TGTGCCAGCAGTCCACGGACTTTTACCTACGAGCAGTACTTC
CDR3: CASSPRTFTYEQYF

size: NA
D: NA
V: TRBV5-8
J: TRBJ1-2
DNA: TGTGCCAGCAGCGACTCTTACTATGGCTACACCTTC
CDR3: CASSDSYYGYTF

size: NA
D: NA
V: TRBV5-8
J: TRBJ1-1
DNA: TGTGCCAGCAGCCGTAGGACAACTCCTATGAACACTGAAGCTTTCTTT
CDR3: CASSRRTTPMNTEAFF

size: NA
D: NA
V: TRBV18
J: TRBJ2-1
DNA: TGTGCCAGCTCACCATATGGGACAAAAGTTGATGAGCAGTTCTTC
CDR3: CASSPYGTKVDEQFF

size: NA
D: NA
V: TRBV27
J: TRBJ1-1
DNA: TGTGCCAGCAGTTTACGACGCCCTATGAACACTGAAGCTTTCTTT
CDR3: CASSLRRPMNTEAFF

size: NA
D: NA
V: TRBV2
J: TRBJ1-5
DNA: TGTGCCAGCAGTATCAATCAGCCCCAGCATTTT
CDR3: CASSINQPQHF

size: NA
D: TRBD1
V: TRBV30
J: TRBJ2-7
DNA: TGTGCCTGGAGTTCGACAGGGGCCTACGAGCAGTACTTC
CDR3: CAWSSTGAYEQYF

size: NA
D: NA
V: TRBV6-1
J: TRBJ1-3
DNA: TGTGCCAGCAGTGAAGGGAATATCGGAAACACCATATATTTT
CDR3: CASSEGNIGNTIYF

size: NA
D: NA
V: TRBV5-1
J: TRBJ1-1
DNA: TGCGCCAGCAGCTTGGCGACAGGCTGGGATGAAGCTTTCTTT
CDR3: CASSLATGWDEAFF

size: NA
D: TRBD1
V: TRBV5-4
J: TRBJ2-7
DNA: TGTGCCAGCAGCGCTCAGGGGGCTTCCTACGAGCAGTACTTC
CDR3: CASSAQGASYEQYF

size: few
D: NA
V: TRBV25-1
J: TRBJ1-4
DNA: TGTGCCAGCAGTGTAGGGTATAATGAAAAACTGTTTTTT
CDR3: CASSVGYNEKLFF

size: NA
D: NA
V: TRBV6-5
J: TRBJ1-3
DNA: TGTGCCAGCAGTTACCGGTTTGGGTCGTACACCATATATTTT
CDR3: CASSYRFGSYTIYF

size: NA
D: TRBD2
V: TRBV6-4
J: TRBJ2-3
DNA: TGTGCCAGCAGTGACTCCCGGCGGGGGGGCGCGGATACGCAGTATTTT
CDR3: CASSDSRRGGADTQYF

size: NA
D: NA
V: TRBV9
J: TRBJ1-4
DNA: TGTGCCAGCCCCAACTTAAATGAAAAACTGTTTTTT
CDR3: CASPNLNEKLFF

size: once
D: NA
V: TRBV7-9
J: TRBJ1-3
DNA: TGTGCCAGCAGCTTAGAGAGGCGCCAGGACATATATTTT
CDR3: CASSLERRQDIYF